This TCR beta chain was obtained from a study of blood T cell repertoires in COVID-19. Study in general: Some COVID-19 samples were acute and others convalescent; all came from the United States, Italy and Spain. The analysed material was cDNA or gDNA that came from T cells, B-cell-depleted T cells, or PBMCs.

Authors' processing steps: How many nucleated cells were present was estimated from reference gene primer amplification. TCRdb's table, derived via immunoSEQ multiplex PCR, lists solely in-frame clones and lacks some. V and J calls and clone size are copied from that table; D and trimming were computed from the DNA. The sample has 150,000 or so clones, about four fifths seen once. The CDR3 totals 17 residues. The germline gives CDR1 SGHRS, CDR2 YFSETQ. The V end lost 0 bases, the J end lost 7 bases, and 22 bases lay between the germline ends. Sequences were obtained from peripheral blood. This receptor was obtained from a woman aged 60-75 years with COVID-19, enrolled during active disease. The V call is TRBV5-1, the J call TRBJ1-2; the D is unclear. The CDR3 DNA sequence: TGCGCCAGCAGCTTGGCTTTGCGCACGGGGATAGTCAGTGGCTACACCTTC. Translating it yields CASSLALRTGIVSGYTF.